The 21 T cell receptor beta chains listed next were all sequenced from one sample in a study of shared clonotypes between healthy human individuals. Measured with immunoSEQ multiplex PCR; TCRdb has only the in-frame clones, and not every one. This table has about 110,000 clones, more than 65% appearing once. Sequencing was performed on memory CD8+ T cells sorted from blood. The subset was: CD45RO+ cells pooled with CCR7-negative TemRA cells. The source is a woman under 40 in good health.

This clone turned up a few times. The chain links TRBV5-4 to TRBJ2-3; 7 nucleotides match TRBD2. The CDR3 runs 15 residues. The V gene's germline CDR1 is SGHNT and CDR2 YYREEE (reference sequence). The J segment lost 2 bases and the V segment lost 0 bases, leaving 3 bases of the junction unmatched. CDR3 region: CASSLALAATDTQYF. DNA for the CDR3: TGTGCCAGCAGCTTGGCCCTAGCGGCCACAGATACGCAGTATTTT.

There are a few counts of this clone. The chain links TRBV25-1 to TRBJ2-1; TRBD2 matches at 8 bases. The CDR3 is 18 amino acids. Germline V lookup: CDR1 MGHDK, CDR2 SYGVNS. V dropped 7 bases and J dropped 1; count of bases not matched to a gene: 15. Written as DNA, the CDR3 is TGTGCCAGCATCGAAGGAGCGGGAGTTTTAGAGTCCTACAATGAGCAGTTCTTC. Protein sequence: CASIEGAGVLESYNEQFF.

The CDR3 loop reads CASSQSTGDPEAFF. The CDR3 DNA is TGCGCCAGCAGCCAAAGTACAGGGGACCCTGAAGCTTTCTTT. The chain links TRBV4-1 to TRBJ1-1; the match to TRBD1 covers 7 bases. The V gene end was trimmed by 2 bases and the J gene end by 6 bases; junction bases not matched to a gene: 6. There are 14 residues in the CDR3. CDR1 is MGHRA, CDR2 YSYEKL, per germline.

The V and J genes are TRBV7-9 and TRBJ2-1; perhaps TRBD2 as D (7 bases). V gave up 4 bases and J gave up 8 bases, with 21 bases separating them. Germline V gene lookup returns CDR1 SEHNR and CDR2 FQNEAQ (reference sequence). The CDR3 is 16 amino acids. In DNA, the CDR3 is TGTGCCAGCAGCTCCCAACAGACTAGCAAGGGGGATGAGCAGTTCTTC. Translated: CASSSQQTSKGDEQFF.

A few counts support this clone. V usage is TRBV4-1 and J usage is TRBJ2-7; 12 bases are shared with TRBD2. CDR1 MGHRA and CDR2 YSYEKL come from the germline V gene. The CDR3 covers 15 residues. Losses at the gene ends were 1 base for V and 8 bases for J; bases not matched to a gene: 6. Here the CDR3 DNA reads TGCGCCAGCAGCCAAGGACTAGCGGGAGTTGGCAAGCAGTACTTC. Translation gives CASSQGLAGVGKQYF.

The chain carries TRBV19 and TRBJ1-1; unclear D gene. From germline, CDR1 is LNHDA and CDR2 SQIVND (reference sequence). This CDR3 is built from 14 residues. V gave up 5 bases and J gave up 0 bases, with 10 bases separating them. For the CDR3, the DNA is TGTGCCAGTAGTCTGGGCAAAATGAACACTGAAGCTTTCTTT. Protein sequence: CASSLGKMNTEAFF.

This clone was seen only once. CDR3 protein: CASTSTGGRGQPQHF. Written as DNA, the CDR3 is TGTGCCAGCACTTCAACAGGGGGCCGGGGTCAGCCCCAGCATTTT. This chain connects TRBV2 to TRBJ1-5; 9 positions agree with TRBD1. Germline V lookup: CDR1 SNHLY, CDR2 FYNNEI. This CDR3 spans 15 amino acids. V trimming: 7 bases; J trimming: 6 bases; junction bases outside the gene matches: 10.

The CDR3 DNA follows: TGTGCCAGCAGTCTTGTATGGAGCACAGATACGCAGTATTTT. Amino acids: CASSLVWSTDTQYF. The V and J genes are TRBV27 and TRBJ2-3; D is undetermined. V lost 5 bases and J 0 bases, leaving 9 bases between the germline ends. Germline V CDR1 and CDR2: MNHEY, SMNVEV (reference sequence). The CDR3 totals 14 residues.

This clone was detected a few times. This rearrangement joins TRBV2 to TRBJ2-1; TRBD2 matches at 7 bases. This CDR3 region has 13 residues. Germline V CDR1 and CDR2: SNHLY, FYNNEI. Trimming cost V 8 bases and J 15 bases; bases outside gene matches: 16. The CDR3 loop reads CASGPGGRSTGFF. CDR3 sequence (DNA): TGTGCCAGCGGACCTGGCGGGAGATCTACGGGGTTCTTC.

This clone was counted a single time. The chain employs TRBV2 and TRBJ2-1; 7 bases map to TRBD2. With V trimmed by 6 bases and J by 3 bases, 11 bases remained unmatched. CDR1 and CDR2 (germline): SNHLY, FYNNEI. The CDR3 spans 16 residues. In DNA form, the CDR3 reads TGTGCCAGCAGCGGTCTCCTCGCGGGAGTCTACAATGAGCAGTTCTTC. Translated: CASSGLLAGVYNEQFF.

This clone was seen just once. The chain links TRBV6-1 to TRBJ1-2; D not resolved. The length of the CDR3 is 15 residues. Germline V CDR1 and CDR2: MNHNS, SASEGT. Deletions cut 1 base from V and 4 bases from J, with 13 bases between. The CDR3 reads CASSEGEGQFYGYTF. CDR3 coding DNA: TGTGCCAGCAGTGAAGGGGAAGGCCAATTCTATGGCTACACCTTC.

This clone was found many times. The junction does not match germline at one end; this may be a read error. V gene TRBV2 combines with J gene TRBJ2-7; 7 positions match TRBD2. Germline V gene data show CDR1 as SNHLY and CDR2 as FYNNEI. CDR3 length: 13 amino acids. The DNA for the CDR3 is TGTGCCAGCACCACGACTAGCTCCGACGAGCAGTACTTC. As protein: CASTTTSSDEQYF. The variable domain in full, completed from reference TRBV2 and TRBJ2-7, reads EPEVTQTPSHQVTQMGQEVILRCVPISNHLYFYWYRQILGQKVEFLVSFYNNEISEKSEIFDDQFSVERPDGSNFTLKIRSTKLEDSAMYFCASTTTSSDEQYFGPGTRLTVT.

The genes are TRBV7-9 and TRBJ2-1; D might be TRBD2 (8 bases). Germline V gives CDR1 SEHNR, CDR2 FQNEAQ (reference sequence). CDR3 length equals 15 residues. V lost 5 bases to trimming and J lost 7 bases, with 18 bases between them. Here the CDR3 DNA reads TGTGCCAGCAGCAAGGGGGCGGGAGGAGGGAATGAGCAGTTCTTC. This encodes CASSKGAGGGNEQFF. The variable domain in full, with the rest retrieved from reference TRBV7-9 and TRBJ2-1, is DTGVSQNPRHKITKRGQNVTFRCDPISEHNRLYWYRQTLGQGPEFLTYFQNEAQLEKSRLLSDRFSAERPKGSFSTLEIQRTEQGDSAMYLCASSKGAGGGNEQFFGPGTRLTVL.

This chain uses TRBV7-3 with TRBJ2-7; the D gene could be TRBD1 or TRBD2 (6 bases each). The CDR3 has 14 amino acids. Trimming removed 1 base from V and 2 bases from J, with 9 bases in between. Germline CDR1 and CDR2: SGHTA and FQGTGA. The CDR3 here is CASSLRGGTYEQYF. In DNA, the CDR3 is TGTGCCAGCAGCTTAAGAGGGGGGACCTACGAGCAGTACTTC.

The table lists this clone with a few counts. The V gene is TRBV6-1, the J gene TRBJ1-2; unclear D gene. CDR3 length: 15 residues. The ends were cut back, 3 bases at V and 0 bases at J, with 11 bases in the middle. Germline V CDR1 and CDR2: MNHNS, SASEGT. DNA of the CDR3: TGTGCCAGCAGTGACCAAACAATAACTAACTATGGCTACACCTTC. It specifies CASSDQTITNYGYTF.

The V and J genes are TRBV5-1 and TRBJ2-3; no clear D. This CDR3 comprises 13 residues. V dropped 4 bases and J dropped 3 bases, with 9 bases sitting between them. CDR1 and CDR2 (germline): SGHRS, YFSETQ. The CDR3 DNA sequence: TGCGCCAGCAGCGTCCTGCCTACAGATACGCAGTATTTT. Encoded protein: CASSVLPTDTQYF. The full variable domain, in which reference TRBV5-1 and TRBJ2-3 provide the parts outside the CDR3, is KAGVTQTPRYLIKTRGQQVTLSCSPISGHRSVSWYQQTPGQGLQFLFEYFSETQRNKGNFPGRFSGRQFSNSRSEMNVSTLELGDSALYLCASSVLPTDTQYFGPGTRLTVL.

CDR3 bases: TGTGCCAGTAGTATAGACGCTTTGGGGCGGGAGAACACCGGGGAGCTGTTTTTT. Translation: CASSIDALGRENTGELFF. This chain joins TRBV19 and TRBJ2-2, with a weak D call TRBD2 (6 bases). This CDR3 is built from 18 residues. V was trimmed by 0 bases and J by 1 base, leaving 15 bases between them. In germline, CDR1 is LNHDA, CDR2 SQIVND (reference sequence).

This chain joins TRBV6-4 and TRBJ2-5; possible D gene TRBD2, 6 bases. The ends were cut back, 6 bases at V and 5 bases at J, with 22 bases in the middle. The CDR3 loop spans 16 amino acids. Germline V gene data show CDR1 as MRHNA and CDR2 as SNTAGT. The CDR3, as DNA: TGTGCCAGCAGCCCGGAGGGCTCGGAAGGATTTGAGACCCAGTACTTC. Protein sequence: CASSPEGSEGFETQYF.

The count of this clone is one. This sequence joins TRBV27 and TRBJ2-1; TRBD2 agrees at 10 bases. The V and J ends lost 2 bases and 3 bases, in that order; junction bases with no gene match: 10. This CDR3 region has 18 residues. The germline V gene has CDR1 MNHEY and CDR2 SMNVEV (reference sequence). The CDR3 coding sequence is TGTGCCAGCAGTTTACAGTCAGCCGGGACTAGCGACTACAATGAGCAGTTCTTC. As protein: CASSLQSAGTSDYNEQFF.

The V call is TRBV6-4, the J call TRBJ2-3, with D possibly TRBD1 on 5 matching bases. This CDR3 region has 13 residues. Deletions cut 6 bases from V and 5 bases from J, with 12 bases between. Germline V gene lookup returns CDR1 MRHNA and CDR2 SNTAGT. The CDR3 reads CASREQAQDTQYF. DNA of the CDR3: TGTGCCAGCAGGGAACAGGCCCAAGATACGCAGTATTTT.

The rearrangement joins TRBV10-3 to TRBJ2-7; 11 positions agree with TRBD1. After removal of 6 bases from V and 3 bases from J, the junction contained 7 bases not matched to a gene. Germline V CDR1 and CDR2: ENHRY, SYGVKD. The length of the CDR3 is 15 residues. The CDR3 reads CAIRGPGTGGYEQYF. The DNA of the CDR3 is TGTGCCATCAGGGGTCCCGGGACAGGGGGCTACGAGCAGTACTTC.